Listed below are T cell receptor beta chains from one sample, sequenced in a study of early T cells in non-severe SARS-CoV-2 infection. MiXCR, run by TCRdb on the 5' RACE reads, gives a single entry per CDR3 protein. The sample yields about 46,000 distinct CDR3 sequences, 5% to 6% seen once. Source: whole blood, taken at baseline. The receptors originated from an adult who was a healthcare worker with PCR-confirmed SARS-CoV-2 infection or an uninfected control (not recorded which). The conserved cysteine and the conserved F or W are not part of the CDR3 here.

v_call | cdr3_aa
TRBV12-3/TRBV12-4 | ASSPILANNEQF
TRBV27 | ASSPWGSGIAYEQY
TRBV20-1 | SARINGGLIYEQY
TRBV7-9 | ASSLVREGRGNTQY
TRBV12-3/TRBV12-4 | ASSSHSTDSRLAKNIQY
TRBV12-3/TRBV12-4 | ASSPGTGATDTQY
TRBV18 | ASSPLYQETQY
TRBV5-5 | ASSSGLAGYETQY
TRBV9 | ASSVALAGGLQETQY
TRBV6-1 | ASSEGRVYEQY
TRBV12-3/TRBV12-4 | ASSRDSLSTDTQY
TRBV9 | ASSVGLQETQY
TRBV5-4 | ASSQQGPTGGYT
TRBV6-1 | ASRPMGFTDTQY
TRBV30 | AWSGGADTEAF
TRBV7-9 | ASTFSGVKRNNEQF
TRBV5-1 | ASSRTGFGEKLF
TRBV6-1 | ASRAGTGLGETQY
TRBV7-8 | ASSEAGGPGANVLT
TRBV7-6 | ASSSTLEFGYEQY
TRBV19 | ASSGTSQETQY
TRBV28 | ASSLDRGNQPQH
TRBV27 | ASSSSLSVQTQY
TRBV12-3/TRBV12-4 | ASIPTVNTEAF
TRBV29-1 | SVQVHSGNTIY
TRBV6-5 | ASSYGGANTEAF
TRBV28 | ASSPHRVQETQY
TRBV10-3 | AIEPGLAGGPFTGELF
TRBV19 | ASTMGGTAYQPQH
TRBV19 | ASSIGGIDTQY
TRBV18 | ASSPKDLVAGYT
TRBV6-1 | ASSEEGQGGNTIY
TRBV18 | ASSQGVDQPQH
TRBV25-1 | ASSTKTAGGSYEQY
TRBV12-3/TRBV12-4 | ASSLERAGANVLT
TRBV6-1 | ASIITVNGGNEQF
TRBV19 | ASSNEGEAPYYEQY
TRBV29-1 | SVDLNRRSSYNEQF
TRBV25-1 | ASSARQGAIYTEAF
TRBV5-4 | ASSPMTGDFSYEQY
TRBV25-1 | ASSGGTSSYEQY
TRBV10-1 | ASSEIGQGPYEQY
TRBV5-5 | ASSLRRAGVTSYEQY
TRBV5-1 | ASSLESSGTGAQY
TRBV5-1 | ASSGAGSHNEAF
TRBV29-1 | SVVSGQVLPDTQY
TRBV5-1 | ASSLTPASDTQY
TRBV6-5 | ASSYSGTSQFNEQF